This is a list of T cell receptor beta chains from one sample in a study of T-cell memory formation after mild COVID-19. MiXCR, run by TCRdb on the 5' RACE reads, gives a single entry per CDR3 protein. The table lists 410,000 or so distinct CDR3 sequences, about 22% of them singletons. Sample: PBMCs or a T cell subset sorted from them (not recorded which). The receptors shown here come from an adult woman who had mild COVID-19 (a few samples of this study predate the infection). Cell type and time point are not known. CDR3s include the opening cysteine and the closing phenylalanine or tryptophan. Fields, in order: clone size, V gene, D gene, J gene, CDR3 protein, CDR3 DNA. The D gene is left open where the match is weak. Not every row has a clone size; where given, it reads once, few, many or a size class.

size: few; V: TRBV24-1; D: NA; J: TRBJ2-2; CDR3: CATSDRSTGELFF; DNA: TGTGCCACCAGTGATAGATCTACCGGGGAGCTGTTTTTT
size: NA; V: TRBV6-6; D: NA; J: TRBJ2-2; CDR3: CASSPPERNTGELFF; DNA: TGTGCCAGCAGCCCCCCCGAGAGGAACACCGGGGAGCTGTTTTTT
size: NA; V: TRBV7-3; D: TRBD1; J: TRBJ1-2; CDR3: CASSPSGDSDYGYTF; DNA: TGTGCCAGCAGCCCATCCGGGGACAGCGACTATGGCTACACCTTC
size: NA; V: TRBV7-2; D: NA; J: TRBJ1-2; CDR3: CASSKLEGVYGYTF; DNA: TGTGCCAGCAGCAAACTAGAGGGGGTCTATGGCTACACCTTC
size: many; V: TRBV18; D: TRBD2; J: TRBJ2-5; CDR3: CASSGLAAETQYF; DNA: TGTGCCAGCTCAGGACTAGCCGCGGAGACCCAGTACTTC
size: NA; V: TRBV7-9; D: NA; J: TRBJ2-1; CDR3: CAVNWSDTYNEQFF; DNA: TGTGCCGTCAATTGGTCCGACACCTACAATGAGCAGTTCTTC
size: once; V: TRBV10-3; D: NA; J: TRBJ2-1; CDR3: CAIDPVGHNEQFF; DNA: TGTGCCATCGACCCGGTCGGACACAATGAGCAGTTCTTC
size: few; V: TRBV5-5; D: NA; J: TRBJ1-2; CDR3: CASSLPSIGAGYTF; DNA: TGTGCCAGCAGCTTGCCCAGTATTGGGGCAGGCTACACCTTC
size: few; V: TRBV12-3/TRBV12-4; D: NA; J: TRBJ2-5; CDR3: CASSYTRGGLETQYF; DNA: TGTGCCAGCAGTTACACTCGGGGAGGATTGGAGACCCAGTACTTC
size: few; V: TRBV6-5; D: NA; J: TRBJ1-3; CDR3: CASSRFGGVTIYF; DNA: TGTGCCAGCAGCCGATTCGGGGGGGTCACCATATATTTT
size: NA; V: TRBV11-2; D: TRBD1; J: TRBJ1-5; CDR3: CDSSLGGQLNQPQHF; DNA: TGTGACAGCAGCTTAGGGGGACAGCTCAATCAGCCCCAGCATTTT
size: NA; V: TRBV4-3; D: TRBD2; J: TRBJ2-5; CDR3: CASSQLRGGVQETQYF; DNA: TGCGCCAGCAGCCAACTCCGGGGAGGGGTCCAAGAGACCCAGTACTTC
size: NA; V: TRBV6-6; D: NA; J: TRBJ2-7; CDR3: CASSYSSSPGDEQYF; DNA: TGTGCCAGCAGTTACTCGTCTTCTCCAGGGGACGAGCAGTACTTC
size: few; V: TRBV18; D: TRBD1; J: TRBJ2-1; CDR3: CASSRPPGQVYNEQFF; DNA: TGTGCCAGCTCACGACCCCCGGGACAGGTATACAATGAGCAGTTCTTC
size: NA; V: TRBV12-3/TRBV12-4; D: TRBD2; J: TRBJ2-5; CDR3: CASSRTSGNQETQYF; DNA: TGTGCCAGCAGCCGGACTAGCGGGAACCAAGAGACCCAGTACTTC
size: NA; V: TRBV4-1; D: NA; J: TRBJ2-4; CDR3: CASSQRQNIQYF; DNA: TGCGCCAGCAGCCAAAGGCAAAACATTCAGTACTTC
size: NA; V: TRBV4-1; D: NA; J: TRBJ2-7; CDR3: CASSQSSNYEQYF; DNA: TGCGCCAGCAGCCAGAGTTCCAACTACGAGCAGTACTTC
size: few; V: TRBV7-3; D: NA; J: TRBJ1-5; CDR3: CASSAYRLSNQPQHF; DNA: TGTGCCAGCAGCGCGTACAGGTTGAGCAATCAGCCCCAGCATTTT
size: many; V: TRBV12-3/TRBV12-4; D: NA; J: TRBJ1-1; CDR3: CASSLRMNTEAFF; DNA: TGTGCCAGCAGTTTACGGATGAACACTGAAGCTTTCTTT
size: NA; V: TRBV6-2/TRBV6-3; D: NA; J: TRBJ1-6; CDR3: CASSFSVLRNNSPLHF; DNA: TGTGCCAGCAGTTTCAGTGTCCTCCGGAATAATTCACCCCTCCACTTT
size: once; V: TRBV7-9; D: NA; J: TRBJ2-2; CDR3: CASSFAAQFGGELFF; DNA: TGTGCCAGCAGCTTTGCAGCCCAATTTGGCGGGGAGCTGTTTTTT
size: NA; V: TRBV11-3; D: NA; J: TRBJ2-5; CDR3: CASSSGTSLGETQYF; DNA: TGTGCCAGCAGCTCTGGGACCTCTCTGGGAGAGACCCAGTACTTC
size: few; V: TRBV4-1; D: NA; J: TRBJ1-1; CDR3: CASSQVPGRNTEAFF; DNA: TGCGCCAGCAGCCAGGTCCCGGGGAGGAACACTGAAGCTTTCTTT
size: NA; V: TRBV29-1; D: NA; J: TRBJ1-1; CDR3: CSVGSGPLDTEAFF; DNA: TGCAGCGTCGGTTCTGGCCCTCTGGACACTGAAGCTTTCTTT
size: NA; V: TRBV7-9; D: NA; J: TRBJ1-1; CDR3: CASAPAFF; DNA: TGTGCCAGCGCTCCAGCTTTCTTT
size: few; V: TRBV24-1; D: NA; J: TRBJ2-5; CDR3: CATSALTGFQETQYF; DNA: TGTGCCACCAGTGCCCTAACGGGTTTTCAAGAGACCCAGTACTTC
size: few; V: TRBV7-6; D: NA; J: TRBJ2-7; CDR3: CASSLGHIIYEQYF; DNA: TGTGCCAGCAGCTTAGGACACATTATCTACGAGCAGTACTTC
size: NA; V: TRBV7-9; D: TRBD2; J: TRBJ2-5; CDR3: CASTTSGATETQYF; DNA: TGTGCCAGCACAACTAGCGGGGCTACCGAGACCCAGTACTTC
size: NA; V: TRBV20-1; D: NA; J: TRBJ2-3; CDR3: CSARPRVDTQYF; DNA: TGCAGTGCTAGGCCGAGGGTAGATACGCAGTATTTT
size: NA; V: TRBV6-6; D: NA; J: TRBJ2-3; CDR3: CASSYGQSSTDTQYF; DNA: TGTGCCAGCAGTTACGGGCAGTCTAGCACAGATACGCAGTATTTT
size: NA; V: TRBV10-3; D: TRBD1; J: TRBJ2-7; CDR3: CAISGGQGAQGEQYF; DNA: TGTGCCATCAGTGGAGGACAGGGGGCACAAGGGGAGCAGTACTTC
size: few; V: TRBV5-1; D: TRBD2; J: TRBJ2-3; CDR3: CASSATGTSGTDTQYF; DNA: TGCGCCAGCAGCGCTACCGGGACTAGCGGCACAGATACGCAGTATTTT
size: once; V: TRBV9; D: TRBD1; J: TRBJ1-1; CDR3: CASSLSPGQGANTEAFF; DNA: TGTGCCAGCAGCCTTAGCCCGGGACAGGGGGCGAACACTGAAGCTTTCTTT
size: many; V: TRBV5-6; D: NA; J: TRBJ2-3; CDR3: CASSFQDTQYF; DNA: TGTGCCAGCAGCTTCCAGGATACGCAGTATTTT
size: NA; V: TRBV6-1; D: NA; J: TRBJ1-6; CDR3: CASSREPNSPLHF; DNA: TGTGCCAGCAGTCGCGAACCTAATTCACCCCTCCACTTT
size: NA; V: TRBV2; D: TRBD1; J: TRBJ2-7; CDR3: CASSVDRGGEQYF; DNA: TGTGCCAGCAGTGTGGACAGGGGAGGCGAGCAGTACTTC
size: NA; V: TRBV29-1; D: NA; J: TRBJ2-7; CDR3: CSVEGSYEQYF; DNA: TGCAGCGTTGAGGGCAGCTACGAGCAGTACTTC
size: NA; V: TRBV29-1; D: NA; J: TRBJ2-7; CDR3: CSVEVNAGVTYEQYF; DNA: TGCAGCGTTGAAGTTAACGCAGGGGTAACCTACGAGCAGTACTTC
size: many; V: TRBV13; D: NA; J: TRBJ2-5; CDR3: CASSHQETQYF; DNA: TGTGCCAGCAGCCATCAAGAGACCCAGTACTTC
size: NA; V: TRBV27; D: TRBD1; J: TRBJ1-5; CDR3: CASRRTGGTQPQHF; DNA: TGTGCCAGCCGCCGCACAGGGGGCACGCAGCCCCAGCATTTT
size: NA; V: TRBV6-6; D: TRBD1; J: TRBJ1-4; CDR3: CASSLVGTGLMKEKLFF; DNA: TGTGCCAGCAGTTTGGTAGGGACAGGGCTAATGAAAGAAAAACTGTTTTTT
size: NA; V: TRBV7-6; D: NA; J: TRBJ2-6; CDR3: CASSDLLSGANVLTF; DNA: TGTGCCAGCAGCGACCTGTTATCCGGGGCCAACGTCCTGACTTTC
size: few; V: TRBV29-1; D: NA; J: TRBJ1-2; CDR3: CSENMGYTF; DNA: TGCAGCGAAAACATGGGCTACACCTTC
size: NA; V: TRBV2; D: NA; J: TRBJ2-2; CDR3: CASSVRVNTGELFF; DNA: TGTGCCAGCAGTGTTAGGGTTAACACCGGGGAGCTGTTTTTT
size: NA; V: TRBV15; D: NA; J: TRBJ2-7; CDR3: CATSRVRGLDEQYF; DNA: TGTGCCACCAGCAGAGTTCGGGGGTTGGACGAGCAGTACTTC
size: few; V: TRBV6-2/TRBV6-3; D: NA; J: TRBJ2-2; CDR3: CASRAPGQMGTGELFF; DNA: TGTGCCAGCAGAGCTCCGGGTCAGATGGGAACCGGGGAGCTGTTTTTT
size: NA; V: TRBV7-9; D: TRBD2; J: TRBJ2-3; CDR3: CASSHLAGGRTDTQYF; DNA: TGTGCCAGCAGTCATCTAGCGGGGGGACGCACAGATACGCAGTATTTT
size: NA; V: TRBV6-2/TRBV6-3; D: TRBD2; J: TRBJ2-4; CDR3: CASSYVLAGTDRAYF; DNA: TGTGCCAGCAGTTACGTTCTAGCGGGAACCGATCGAGCGTACTTC